This TCR beta chain was found in a study of blood T cell repertoires in COVID-19. Overall study: Whether acute or convalescent, the COVID-19 samples came from the United States, Italy and Spain. T cells, B-cell-depleted T cells, or PBMCs provided the cDNA or gDNA that served as material.

There are 18 residues in the CDR3. Unmatched junction bases numbered 14, after V lost 6 bases and J lost 3 bases. Germline V gene data show CDR1 as MNHEY and CDR2 as SMNVEV (reference sequence). Here immunoSEQ multiplex PCR was the method, and the copy in TCRdb shows in-frame clones only, minus some. The data hold approximately 110,000 clones, with roughly 75% observed a single time. V usage is TRBV27 and J usage is TRBJ2-1, with 10 bases aligning to TRBD1. This receptor was taken from a human donor in a cohort sampled during active or convalescent COVID-19. The sample comprised peripheral blood. The CDR3: CASRPDRGIDPIYNEQFF. CDR3 coding DNA: TGTGCCAGCAGGCCGGACAGGGGGATCGACCCAATCTACAATGAGCAGTTCTTC.